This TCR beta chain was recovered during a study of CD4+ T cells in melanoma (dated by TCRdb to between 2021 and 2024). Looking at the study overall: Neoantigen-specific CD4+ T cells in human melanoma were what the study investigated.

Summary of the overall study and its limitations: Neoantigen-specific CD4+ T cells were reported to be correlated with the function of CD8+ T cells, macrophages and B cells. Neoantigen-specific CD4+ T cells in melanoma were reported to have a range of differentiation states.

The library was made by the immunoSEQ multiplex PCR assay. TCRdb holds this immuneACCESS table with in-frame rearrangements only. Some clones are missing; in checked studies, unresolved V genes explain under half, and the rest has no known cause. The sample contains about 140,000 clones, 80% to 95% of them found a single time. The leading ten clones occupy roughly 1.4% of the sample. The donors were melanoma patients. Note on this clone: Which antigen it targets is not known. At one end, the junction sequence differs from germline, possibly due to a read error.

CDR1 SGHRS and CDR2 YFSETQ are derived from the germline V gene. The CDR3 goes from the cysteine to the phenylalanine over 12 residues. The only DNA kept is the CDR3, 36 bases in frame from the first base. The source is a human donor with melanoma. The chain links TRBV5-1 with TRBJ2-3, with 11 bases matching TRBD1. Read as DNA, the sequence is TGCGCCAGCAGCTGGGACAGGGGGTTAAGTGATTTT. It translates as CASSWDRGLSDF.